This T cell receptor beta chain was captured in a study of blood T cells in healthy people across ages. Whole-study findings and limits: The recorded TCR beta diversity per million T cells decreased in a roughly linear manner with age. Both higher diversity and more naive CD4+ cells marked long-lived donors when set against aged donors.

Donor samples were obtained from healthy Caucasian individuals from Russia, aged about 6 to 100. PCR was performed a second time for about 7 to 12 cycles using a sample-barcoded 5' primer and a J-beta primer mix. Every sample returned 2.5 million or more CDR3-containing paired-end reads. TCRdb re-analysed the 5' RACE reads in MiXCR, keeping a single row per CDR3 protein. Of some 1.5 million distinct CDR3 sequences in the sample, under 30% were seen once. As for this clonotype: The antigen is not known.

The source of this sequence is a woman in her twenties or thirties in good health. The sequencing input was blood.

The CDR3: CASSQSDRVYEQYF. In DNA form, the CDR3 reads TGTGCCAGCAGCCAGTCCGACAGGGTCTACGAGCAGTACTTC. The genes are TRBV3-1 and TRBJ2-7; 7 bases line up with TRBD1. J lost 3 bases, V lost 3 bases, and 5 bases had no gene match. The CDR3 spans 14 residues. Germline CDR1 is LGHDT and CDR2 is YNNKEL (reference sequence).